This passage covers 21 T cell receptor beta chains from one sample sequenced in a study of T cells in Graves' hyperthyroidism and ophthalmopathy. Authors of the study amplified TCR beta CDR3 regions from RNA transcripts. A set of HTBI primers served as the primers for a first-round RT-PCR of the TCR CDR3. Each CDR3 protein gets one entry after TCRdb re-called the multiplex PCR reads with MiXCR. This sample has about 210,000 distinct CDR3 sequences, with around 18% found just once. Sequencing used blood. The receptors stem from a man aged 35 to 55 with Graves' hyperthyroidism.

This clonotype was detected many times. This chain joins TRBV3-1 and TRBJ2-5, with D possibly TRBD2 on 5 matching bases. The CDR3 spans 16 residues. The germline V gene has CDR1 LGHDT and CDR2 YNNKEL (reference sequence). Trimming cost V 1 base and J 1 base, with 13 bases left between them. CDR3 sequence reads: CASSQGALASQETQYF. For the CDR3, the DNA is TGTGCCAGCAGCCAAGGTGCGCTAGCTTCCCAAGAGACCCAGTACTTC.

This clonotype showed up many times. DNA of the CDR3: TGTGCCACCAGCAGAGATCGCTATTCCGAGCAGTACTTC. As protein: CATSRDRYSEQYF. The V gene is TRBV15, the J gene TRBJ2-7; no firm D call. Trimming left V 0 bases short and J 6 bases short, with 9 bases between. Germline loops: CDR1 LNHNV, CDR2 YYDKDF (reference sequence). The CDR3 length is 13 residues.

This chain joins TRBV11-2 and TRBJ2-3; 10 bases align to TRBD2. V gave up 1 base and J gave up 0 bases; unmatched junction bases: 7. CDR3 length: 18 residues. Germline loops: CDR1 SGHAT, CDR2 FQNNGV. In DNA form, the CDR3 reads TGTGCCAGCAGCTTAGTGTCTAGCGGGGGCCTTAGCACAGATACGCAGTATTTT. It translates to CASSLVSSGGLSTDTQYF.

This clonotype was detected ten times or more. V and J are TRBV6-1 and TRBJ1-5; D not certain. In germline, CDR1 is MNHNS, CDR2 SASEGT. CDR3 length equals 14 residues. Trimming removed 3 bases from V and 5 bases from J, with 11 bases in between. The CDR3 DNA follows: TGTGCCAGCAGTGAGGGGAACGGGGATCAGCCCCAGCATTTT. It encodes CASSEGNGDQPQHF.

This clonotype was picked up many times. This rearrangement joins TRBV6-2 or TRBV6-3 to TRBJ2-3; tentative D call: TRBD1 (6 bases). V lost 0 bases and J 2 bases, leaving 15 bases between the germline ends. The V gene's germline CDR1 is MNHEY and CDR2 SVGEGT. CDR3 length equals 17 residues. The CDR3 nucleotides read TGTGCCAGCAGTTACTCTAGAGGGTGGACAGACACAGATACGCAGTATTTT. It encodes CASSYSRGWTDTDTQYF.

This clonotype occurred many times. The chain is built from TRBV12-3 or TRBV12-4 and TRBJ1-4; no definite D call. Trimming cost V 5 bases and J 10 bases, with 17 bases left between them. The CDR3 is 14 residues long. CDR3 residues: CASSDKTKRGKLFF. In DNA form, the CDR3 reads TGTGCCAGCAGTGATAAAACTAAACGGGGAAAACTGTTTTTT.

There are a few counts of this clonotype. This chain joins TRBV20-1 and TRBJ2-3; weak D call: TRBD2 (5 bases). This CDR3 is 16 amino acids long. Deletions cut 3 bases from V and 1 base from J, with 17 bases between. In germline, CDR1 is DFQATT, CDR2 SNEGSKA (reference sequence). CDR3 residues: CSARPLASRGTDTQYF. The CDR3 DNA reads TGCAGTGCTAGGCCCCTAGCATCTAGGGGCACAGATACGCAGTATTTT.

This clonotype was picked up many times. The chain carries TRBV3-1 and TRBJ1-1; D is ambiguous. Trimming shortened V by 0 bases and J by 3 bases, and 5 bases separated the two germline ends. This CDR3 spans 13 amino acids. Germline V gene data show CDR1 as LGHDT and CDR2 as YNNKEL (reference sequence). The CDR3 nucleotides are TGTGCCAGCAGCCAAGATTGGTACACTGAAGCTTTCTTT. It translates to CASSQDWYTEAFF.

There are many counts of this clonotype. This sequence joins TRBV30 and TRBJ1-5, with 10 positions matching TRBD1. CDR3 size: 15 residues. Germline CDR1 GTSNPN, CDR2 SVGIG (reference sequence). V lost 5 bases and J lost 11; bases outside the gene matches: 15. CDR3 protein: CAWEEGQGTLRSQHF. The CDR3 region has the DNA TGTGCCTGGGAGGAGGGACAGGGGACCCTTAGGTCCCAGCATTTT. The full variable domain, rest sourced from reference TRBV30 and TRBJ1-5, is SQTIHQWPATLVQPVGSPLSLECTVEGTSNPNLYWYRQAAGRGLQLLFYSVGIGQISSEVPQNLSASRPQDRQFILSSKKLLLSDSGFYLCAWEEGQGTLRSQHFGDGTRLSIL.

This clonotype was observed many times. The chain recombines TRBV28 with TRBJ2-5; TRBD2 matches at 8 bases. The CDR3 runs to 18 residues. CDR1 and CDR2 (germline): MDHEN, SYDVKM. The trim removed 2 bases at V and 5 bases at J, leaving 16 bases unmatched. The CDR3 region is CASSLVISGVPGTETQYF. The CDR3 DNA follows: TGTGCCAGCAGTTTAGTGATTAGCGGGGTCCCCGGGACGGAGACCCAGTACTTC.

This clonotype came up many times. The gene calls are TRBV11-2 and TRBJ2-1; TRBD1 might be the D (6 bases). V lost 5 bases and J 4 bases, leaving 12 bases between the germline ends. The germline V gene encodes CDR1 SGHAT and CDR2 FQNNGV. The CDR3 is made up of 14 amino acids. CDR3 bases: TGTGCCAGCAGCCCAGGGGTCGGATACAATGAGCAGTTCTTC. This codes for CASSPGVGYNEQFF.

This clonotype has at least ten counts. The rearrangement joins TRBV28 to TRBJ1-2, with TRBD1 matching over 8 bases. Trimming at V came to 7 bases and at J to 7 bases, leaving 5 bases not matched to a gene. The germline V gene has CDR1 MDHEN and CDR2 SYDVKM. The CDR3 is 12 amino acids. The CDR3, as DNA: TGTGCCAGCATCAGGGGGCATCTTGGCTACACCTTC. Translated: CASIRGHLGYTF.

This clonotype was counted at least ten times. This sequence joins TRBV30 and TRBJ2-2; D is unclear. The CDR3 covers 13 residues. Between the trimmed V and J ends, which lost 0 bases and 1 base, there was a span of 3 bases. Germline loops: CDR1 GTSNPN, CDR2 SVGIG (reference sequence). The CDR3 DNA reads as TGTGCCTGGAGTGTTGGGAACACCGGGGAGCTGTTTTTT. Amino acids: CAWSVGNTGELFF.

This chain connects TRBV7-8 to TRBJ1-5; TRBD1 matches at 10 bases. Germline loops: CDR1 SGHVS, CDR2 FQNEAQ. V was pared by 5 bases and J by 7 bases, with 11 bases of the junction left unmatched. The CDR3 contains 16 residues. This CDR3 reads CASSSDRGLPVQPQHF. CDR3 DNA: TGTGCCAGCAGCAGTGACAGGGGGCTGCCCGTCCAGCCCCAGCATTTT.

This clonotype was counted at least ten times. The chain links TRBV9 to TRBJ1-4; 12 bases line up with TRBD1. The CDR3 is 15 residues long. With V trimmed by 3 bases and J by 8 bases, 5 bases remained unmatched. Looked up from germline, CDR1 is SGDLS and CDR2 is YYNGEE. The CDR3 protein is CASSAGTGGREKLFF. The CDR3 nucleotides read TGTGCCAGCAGCGCAGGGACAGGGGGCAGAGAAAAACTGTTTTTT.

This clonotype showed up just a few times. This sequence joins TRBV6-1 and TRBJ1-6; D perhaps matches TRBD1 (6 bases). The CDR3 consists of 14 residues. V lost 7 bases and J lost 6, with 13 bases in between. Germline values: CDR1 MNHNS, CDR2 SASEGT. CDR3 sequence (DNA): TGTGCCAGCACCCAGGGGAGGTTTAATTCACCCCTCCACTTT. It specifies CASTQGRFNSPLHF.

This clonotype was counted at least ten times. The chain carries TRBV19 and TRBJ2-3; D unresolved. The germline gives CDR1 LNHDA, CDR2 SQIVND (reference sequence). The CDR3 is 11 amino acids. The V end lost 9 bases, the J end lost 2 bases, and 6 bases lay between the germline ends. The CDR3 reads CASSITDTQYF. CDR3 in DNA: TGTGCCAGCAGCATCACAGATACGCAGTATTTT.

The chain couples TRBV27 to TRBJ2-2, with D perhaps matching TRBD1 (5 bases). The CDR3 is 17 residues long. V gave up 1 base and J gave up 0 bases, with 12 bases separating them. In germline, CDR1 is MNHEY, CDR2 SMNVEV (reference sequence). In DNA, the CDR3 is TGTGCCAGCAGTTTATTGGGTGGGGCGCCGAACACCGGGGAGCTGTTTTTT. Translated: CASSLLGGAPNTGELFF.

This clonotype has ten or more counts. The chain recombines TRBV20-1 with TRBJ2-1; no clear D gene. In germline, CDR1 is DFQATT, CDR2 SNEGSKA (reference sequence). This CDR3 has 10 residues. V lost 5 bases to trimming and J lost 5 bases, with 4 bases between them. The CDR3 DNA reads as TGCAGTGCTGAGAACAATGAGCAGTTCTTC. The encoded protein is CSAENNEQFF.

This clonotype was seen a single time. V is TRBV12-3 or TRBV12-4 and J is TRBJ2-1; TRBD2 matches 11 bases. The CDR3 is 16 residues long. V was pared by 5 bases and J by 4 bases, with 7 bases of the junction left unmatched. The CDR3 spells CASSPKTSGSYNEQFF. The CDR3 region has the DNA TGTGCCAGCAGTCCGAAAACTAGCGGGAGTTACAATGAGCAGTTCTTC.

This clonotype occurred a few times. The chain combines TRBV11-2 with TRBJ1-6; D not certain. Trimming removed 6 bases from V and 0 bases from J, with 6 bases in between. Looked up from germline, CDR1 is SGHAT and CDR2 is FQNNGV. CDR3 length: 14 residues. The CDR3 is CASSESSYNSPLHF. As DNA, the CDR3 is TGTGCCAGCAGTGAGAGCTCCTATAATTCACCCCTCCACTTT.